This TCR beta chain appears in the sequencing data of a study of shared clonotypes between healthy human individuals (dated by TCRdb to the early 2020s). As for the study more broadly: A couple of women and a few men aged 18 to 49 years were included in the cohort. For each donor, CD4 naive and CD4 memory were each given three plates, CD8 naive was given two plates, and CD8 memory was given one plate. To estimate repertoire size and how much clonotype sharing occurs between individuals, the study deeply sequenced the blood TCR repertoires of several healthy adults. To increase sequencing depth and limit assay-specific biases, different laboratories used diverse techniques to prepare libraries and sequence TCR repertoires. Leukapheresis yielded between about 0.9 and 9 billion PBMCs per donor. The full study reports these points: Even with the large sequencing depth, rarefaction of the sorted-subset datasets indicated that sequencing was incomplete. Only blood was sampled, and tissue TCR repertoires likely differ from those in blood. Larger estimated clonotype richness was generally found for naive subsets than for memory subsets. Across several donors, roughly 5% of naive CD4, 3.5% of naive CD8, 2% to 2.5% of memory CD4, and around 0.4% of memory CD8 clonotypes were shared. Pairwise subsampling indicated that sequencing depth was expected to affect the degree of clonotype sharing among donors. Because the study included only a small number of donors, the genetic and exposure-history diversity represented was limited. Clonotypes shared by all four sorted-subset donors showed higher generation probabilities than non-shared clonotypes.

Turning to this clone: What this receptor recognizes is not known. Qualities for individual bases were not recorded, and no much larger clone is one base off.

Between the V and J ends, shortened by 0 bases and 8 bases respectively, the junction contains 11 bases. From a lookup of the germline V gene, CDR1 and CDR2 are SGHRS and YFSETQ. Inclusive of the bounding cysteine and phenylalanine, the CDR3 is 14 residues long. The retained sequence is limited to the CDR3, 42 bases, with the frame set at the first base. The donors were healthy, HIV-negative adults with no recently reported acute infections or vaccinations. Every donor was a Caucasian adult living in Nashville, Tennessee, USA. CD4+ T cells were enriched through magnetic negative selection, after which naive cells were positively selected on CD45RA and the remaining negative fraction served as the memory subset. Blood was collected by leukapheresis, and PBMCs were isolated by Ficoll-Histopaque density gradient centrifugation and then cryopreserved in liquid nitrogen vapor phase. Analytical flow cytometry was used to check the purity and quantity of every magnetically sorted T cell population. Genomic DNA was isolated from every sorted fraction and measured by UV absorbance on a Nanodrop 2000c.

Using the deep immunoSEQ assay, TCR CDR3 regions were amplified from genomic DNA by multiplex PCR. For each cell subset, the extracted genomic DNA was distributed evenly across all wells of several immunoSEQ 96-well plates, and each plate served as one replicate. For sorted subsets, each replicate PCR was loaded with around 200 ng genomic DNA, equivalent to 30,000 or so T cell genomes. Purified libraries were quantified with a Qubit 3.0 fluorometer, sized on a Bioanalyzer 2100, and re-quantified with the KAPA Library Quantification kit. Each immunoSEQ 96-well plate was sequenced on its own single-read 150-cycle Illumina NextSeq 550 flow cell. From the authors' description of their analysis: Because the immunoSEQ output included only junctional sequences and no quality scores, the filtering could not be the same as the filtering used for full-length reads. Sequences were annotated with PyIR, a Python wrapper for IgBLAST v1.9, and V/J genes and CDR3 were assigned using IMGT germline references. Reads were filtered out if the reads had weak V/J assignments (E-value above 1e-6), no CDR3, stop codons, out-of-frame junctions, or ambiguous translated residues. A V3J clonotype was defined by an identical inferred V gene, J gene, and CDR3 amino acid sequence. To compute the percentage overlap between repertoires, the number of shared unique clonotypes was divided by the size of the smaller repertoire. RTK rarefaction, the Chao1 estimator, and Recon v2.1 estimates of unobserved clonotypes were used to assess repertoire richness. For all TCRbeta clonotypes obtained by the gDNA method from a few donors, generation probabilities were computed with OLGA. Sourced from immuneACCESS, this table was stored by TCRdb with only in-frame sequences that have V and J called. A share of the clones is absent; for the studies checked, an unresolved V gene accounts for under half, and the remainder has no known explanation. Clonal size and the V and J genes are those of that table, whereas D and trimming came from the DNA. In all, the sample holds over 950,000 clones, and about 72% of those were seen once. The ten largest clones capture 0.89% of the sample.

Sequenced input: memory CD4+ T cells from PBMCs. What the cell subset or site label conveys for this sample: CD45RA-negative fraction. The chain is encoded by TRBV5-1 joined to TRBJ1-4; the D gene is unclear. This clonotype was sampled from a man aged 18 to 29 in good health. Some clones in this sample may be carry-over from other donors' samples. The CDR3 protein sequence reads: CASSLDVEREKLFF. The DNA is as follows: TGCGCCAGCAGCTTGGATGTGGAGAGGGAAAAACTGTTTTTT.